These 26 T cell receptor beta chains were all obtained from the same sample, sequenced in a study of cytomegalovirus exposure and HLA in healthy donors. 13 Jbeta primers and 60 Vbeta primers were used for the PCR. Only in-frame clones appear in the TCRdb table, and some are missing; sequencing was by immunoSEQ multiplex PCR. The sample carries about 130,000 clones, around 76% recorded once. Specimen: PBMCs. These receptors were collected from a woman aged 60-75 years in good health and CMV-seropositive.

The gene calls are TRBV18 and TRBJ2-1, with 10 bases matching TRBD2. V dropped 3 bases and J dropped 5; count of bases not matched to a gene: 7. Germline assignment: CDR1 KGHSH and CDR2 LQKENI. The CDR3 covers 16 residues. This chain's CDR3 is CASSPSGGSPHNEQFF. CDR3 in DNA: TGTGCCAGCTCACCTAGCGGGGGGTCGCCCCACAATGAGCAGTTCTTC.

V usage is TRBV6-6 and J usage is TRBJ1-1; D gene ambiguous. Germline V lookup: CDR1 MNHNY, CDR2 SVGAGI (reference sequence). The CDR3 has 13 amino acids. Trimming took 6 bases from V and 2 from J, leaving 10 bases between them. The CDR3 nucleotides read TGTGCCAGCAGACTCCGGGGAAACACTGAAGCTTTCTTT. It is translated as CASRLRGNTEAFF.

This clone has just a few counts. J is TRBJ1-1 and V is TRBV30; possible D gene TRBD1, 5 bases. CDR1 is GTSNPN, CDR2 SVGIG, per germline (reference sequence). CDR3 length: 13 amino acids. Trimming left V 1 base short and J 1 base short, with 7 bases between. The CDR3 DNA is TGTGCCTGGAGTGCCCAGGGGAACACTGAAGCTTTCTTT. Translation gives CAWSAQGNTEAFF.

The chain couples TRBV30 to TRBJ1-5, with 10 nucleotides matching TRBD1. CDR1 is GTSNPN and CDR2 is SVGIG in the germline V gene (reference sequence). Trimming removed 1 base from V and 4 bases from J; junction bases left unmatched: 1. This CDR3 contains 14 residues. The CDR3 bases are TGTGCCTGGAGTGGGACAGGGGGAAATCAGCCCCAGCATTTT. Amino acids: CAWSGTGGNQPQHF.

The rearrangement links TRBV5-1 to TRBJ2-3; 7 nucleotides align to TRBD1. CDR3 length: 15 amino acids. V lost 4 bases, J lost 4 bases, and 9 bases stayed unmatched. Germline CDR1 SGHRS, CDR2 YFSETQ. The DNA for the CDR3 is TGCGCCAGCAGCCCGGGGACAGAGAAAGCAGATACGCAGTATTTT. It translates to CASSPGTEKADTQYF.

There are a few counts of this clone. This CDR3 reads CASRGGRGTGELFF. DNA for the CDR3: TGTGCCAGTAGAGGAGGGAGGGGCACCGGGGAGCTGTTTTTT. The chain links TRBV19 to TRBJ2-2, with 7 positions matching TRBD2. Germline assignment: CDR1 LNHDA and CDR2 SQIVND (reference sequence). The J segment lost 4 bases and the V segment lost 6 bases, leaving 5 bases of the junction unmatched. CDR3 length: 14 residues.

The rearrangement uses TRBV5-1 and TRBJ1-3, with 8 bases fitting TRBD1. The CDR3 is 17 amino acids. V lost 4 bases, J lost 2 bases, and 11 bases stayed unmatched. The germline gives CDR1 SGHRS, CDR2 YFSETQ. The CDR3 sequence is CASSLQGEGLAGNTIYF. The CDR3 DNA is TGCGCCAGCAGCCTACAGGGGGAAGGTTTGGCTGGAAACACCATATATTTT.

The chain has TRBV18 and TRBJ1-1; possibly TRBD1 for D (6 bases). V shed 2 bases and J shed 1 base, with 11 bases lying between them. Germline CDR1 is KGHSH and CDR2 is LQKENI. This CDR3 region has 15 residues. CDR3 residues: CASSPLGQPNTEAFF. In DNA, the CDR3 is TGTGCCAGCTCACCATTGGGACAACCGAACACTGAAGCTTTCTTT.

V gene TRBV5-6 combines with J gene TRBJ2-5; 7 bases line up with TRBD2. The J call could be wrong; TRBJ2-7 is a better fit for the DNA end. The V gene's germline CDR1 is SGHDT and CDR2 YYEEEE. The CDR3 runs to 16 residues. The CDR3 is CASSLYQTSLMYEQYF. The DNA of the CDR3 is TGTGCCAGCAGCTTGTATCAGACTAGCTTAATGTACGAGCAGTACTTC.

The rearrangement links TRBV30 to TRBJ1-1, with TRBD1 matching 8 bases. The CDR3 totals 15 residues. Germline V CDR1 and CDR2: GTSNPN, SVGIG (reference sequence). Unmatched junction bases numbered 13, after V lost 4 bases and J lost 6 bases. Here the CDR3 DNA reads TGTGCCTGGATGAACCGGGACAGGTGGGAACCTGAAGCTTTCTTT. Residues: CAWMNRDRWEPEAFF.

The chain carries TRBV5-1 and TRBJ2-1; 8 bases agree with TRBD2. The CDR3 has 15 residues. V dropped 1 base and J dropped 2; count of bases not matched to a gene: 2. Germline V gene data show CDR1 as SGHRS and CDR2 as YFSETQ. The CDR3 sequence is CASSLTSGPYNEQFF. The CDR3 coding sequence is TGCGCCAGCAGCTTGACTAGCGGACCCTACAATGAGCAGTTCTTC. Looking up the rest from reference TRBV5-1 and TRBJ2-1 gives the full variable domain: KAGVTQTPRYLIKTRGQQVTLSCSPISGHRSVSWYQQTPGQGLQFLFEYFSETQRNKGNFPGRFSGRQFSNSRSEMNVSTLELGDSALYLCASSLTSGPYNEQFFGPGTRLTVL.

This clone has just one count. The genes are TRBV6-1 and TRBJ2-7; TRBD2 might be the D (6 bases). V lost 6 bases and J 1 base, leaving 13 bases between the germline ends. Per the germline V gene, CDR1 is MNHNS and CDR2 is SASEGT. The CDR3 runs to 14 residues. In DNA, the CDR3 is TGTGCCAGCAGGACCGGGACTGTATCCTACGAGCAGTACTTC. It codes for CASRTGTVSYEQYF.

The V gene is TRBV27, the J gene TRBJ2-1; 9 bases line up with TRBD2. Trimming took 8 bases from V and 3 from J; bases not matched to a gene: 5. This CDR3 region has 14 residues. Germline CDR1 and CDR2: MNHEY and SMNVEV (reference sequence). The CDR3 region has the DNA TGTGCCAGCTCGCCTAGCGGGAACTACAATGAGCAGTTCTTC. This encodes CASSPSGNYNEQFF.

This chain connects TRBV30 to TRBJ1-3; D is uncertain. Between the trimmed V and J ends, which lost 2 bases and 0 bases, there was a span of 11 bases. This CDR3 comprises 15 residues. Germline V gene lookup returns CDR1 GTSNPN and CDR2 SVGIG (reference sequence). The CDR3 coding sequence is TGTGCCTGGAGTAAGTCTACCCTCTCTGGAAACACCATATATTTT. Residues: CAWSKSTLSGNTIYF.

This rearrangement joins TRBV9 to TRBJ2-5, with 11 bases that match TRBD2. Germline assignment: CDR1 SGDLS and CDR2 YYNGEE. The CDR3 has 16 residues. Unmatched junction bases numbered 3, after V lost 2 bases and J lost 0 bases. CDR3 sequence reads: CASSVGLAVNQETQYF. The CDR3 DNA follows: TGTGCCAGCAGCGTGGGACTAGCGGTTAACCAAGAGACCCAGTACTTC.

The chain is built from TRBV6-1 and TRBJ2-7; D unresolved. Germline-derived CDR1 and CDR2 are MNHNS and SASEGT. The germline V and J ends were trimmed by 6 bases and 3 bases, with 15 bases remaining between them. The CDR3 consists of 14 residues. CDR3 nucleotides: TGTGCCAGCAGCACCGCAGAAAACCTCTACGAGCAGTACTTC. It yields the protein CASSTAENLYEQYF.

The table lists this clone with a few counts. J is TRBJ2-7 and V is TRBV6-1, with a tentative D call TRBD2 (5 bases). V dropped 2 bases and J dropped 3 bases, with 14 bases sitting between them. This CDR3 comprises 15 residues. Per the germline V gene, CDR1 is MNHNS and CDR2 is SASEGT. The CDR3 region has the DNA TGTGCCAGCAGTGAAACGTCTAGCACCGACTACGAGCAGTACTTC. This codes for CASSETSSTDYEQYF.

The rearrangement links TRBV29-1 to TRBJ2-7; TRBD1 agrees at 10 bases. From germline, CDR1 is SQVTM and CDR2 ANQGSEA. V trimming: 7 bases; J trimming: 3 bases; junction bases outside the gene matches: 6. This CDR3 has 13 residues. The CDR3 is CSASGQGRYEQYF. The CDR3 coding sequence is TGCAGCGCATCGGGACAGGGGCGCTACGAGCAGTACTTC.

This CDR3 is CASSLTGISNQPQHF. The CDR3 DNA reads as TGTGCCAGCAGTTTGACAGGGATTAGCAATCAGCCCCAGCATTTT. The rearrangement links TRBV6-4 to TRBJ1-5; 7 nucleotides match TRBD1. There are 15 residues in the CDR3. V shed 5 bases and J 0 bases; nucleotides not matched to a gene: 4. CDR1 and CDR2 (germline): MRHNA, SNTAGT.

The V call is TRBV7-2, the J call TRBJ1-2; maybe TRBD1 (6 bases). The length of the CDR3 is 14 residues. Germline assignment: CDR1 SGHTA and CDR2 FQGNSA. V gave up 5 bases and J gave up 8 bases, with 18 bases separating them. The CDR3 here is CASSVSGGAKGYTF. The CDR3 coding sequence is TGTGCCAGCAGCGTCTCGGGGGGGGCGAAAGGCTACACCTTC.

The rearrangement joins TRBV9 to TRBJ1-2; D unclear. The V gene lost 0 bases and the J gene lost 2 bases, with 8 bases spanning the gap. The germline V gene encodes CDR1 SGDLS and CDR2 YYNGEE. The CDR3 is 14 residues long. This chain's CDR3 is CASSVGEANYGYTF. CDR3 sequence (DNA): TGTGCCAGCAGCGTAGGAGAAGCCAACTATGGCTACACCTTC.

The chain couples TRBV7-9 to TRBJ1-3, with a possible D match to TRBD1 (5 bases). The CDR3 runs 17 residues. With 1 base removed from V and 0 bases from J, the gap between germline ends came to 13 bases. CDR1 is SEHNR and CDR2 is FQNEAQ in the germline V gene (reference sequence). CDR3 sequence: CASSLGTKGFSGNTIYF. CDR3 DNA sequence: TGTGCCAGCAGCTTAGGTACCAAGGGGTTCTCTGGAAACACCATATATTTT. Using reference TRBV7-9 and TRBJ1-3 for the parts outside the CDR3, the full variable domain is DTGVSQNPRHKITKRGQNVTFRCDPISEHNRLYWYRQTLGQGPEFLTYFQNEAQLEKSRLLSDRFSAERPKGSFSTLEIQRTEQGDSAMYLCASSLGTKGFSGNTIYFGEGSWLTVV.

The CDR3 protein is CASSLGLAGQGSQTQYF. The CDR3 DNA reads as TGCGCCAGCAGCTTGGGTCTAGCGGGACAAGGGAGCCAGACCCAGTACTTC. The J gene is TRBJ2-5, the V gene TRBV5-1, with 9 bases lining up with TRBD2. The length of the CDR3 is 17 residues. The germline gives CDR1 SGHRS, CDR2 YFSETQ. The junction had 12 bases not matched to a gene; V was cut back by 0 bases and J by 6 bases.

This chain joins TRBV9 and TRBJ2-1; 8 nucleotides align to TRBD2. V shed 4 bases and J 7 bases; nucleotides not matched to a gene: 10. This CDR3 is built from 15 residues. Germline V gene data show CDR1 as SGDLS and CDR2 as YYNGEE. The CDR3 region has the DNA TGTGCCAGCAGCCTGGGACTAGAGGGCCATAATGAGCAGTTCTTC. It translates to CASSLGLEGHNEQFF.

The rearrangement links TRBV7-9 to TRBJ2-5, with 7 positions matching TRBD1. Germline assignment: CDR1 SEHNR and CDR2 FQNEAQ (reference sequence). J was trimmed by 1 base and V by 3 bases; bases with no gene match: 2. The CDR3 is 14 residues long. CDR3 sequence reads: CASSFRGPQETQYF. The CDR3, as DNA: TGTGCCAGCAGCTTTAGGGGGCCCCAAGAGACCCAGTACTTC.

The V gene is TRBV2, the J gene TRBJ2-7; 7 bases line up with TRBD1. Germline V gene sequence: CDR1 SNHLY, CDR2 FYNNEI. J was trimmed by 3 bases and V by 3 bases; bases with no gene match: 2. The CDR3 loop spans 13 amino acids. CDR3 protein: CASSDGTDYEQYF. CDR3 bases: TGTGCCAGCAGTGATGGGACAGACTACGAGCAGTACTTC.